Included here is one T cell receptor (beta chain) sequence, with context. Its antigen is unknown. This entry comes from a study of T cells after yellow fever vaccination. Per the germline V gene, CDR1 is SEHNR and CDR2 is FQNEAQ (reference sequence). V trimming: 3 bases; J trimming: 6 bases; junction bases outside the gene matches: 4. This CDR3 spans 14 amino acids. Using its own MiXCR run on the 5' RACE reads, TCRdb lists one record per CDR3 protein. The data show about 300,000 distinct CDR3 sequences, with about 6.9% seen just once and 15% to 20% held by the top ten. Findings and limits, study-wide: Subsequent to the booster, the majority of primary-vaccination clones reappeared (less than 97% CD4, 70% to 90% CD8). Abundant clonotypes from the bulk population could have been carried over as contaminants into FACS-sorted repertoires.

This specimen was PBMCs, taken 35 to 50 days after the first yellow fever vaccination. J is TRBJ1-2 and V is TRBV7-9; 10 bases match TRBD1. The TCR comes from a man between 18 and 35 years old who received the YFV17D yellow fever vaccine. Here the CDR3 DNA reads TGTGCCAGCAGCTTCCGGGACAGGGGTAATGGCTACACCTTC. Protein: CASSFRDRGNGYTF.